These 22 T cell receptor beta chains were all obtained from the same sample, sequenced in a study of cytomegalovirus exposure and HLA in healthy donors (dated by TCRdb to the late 2010s). Libraries came from the immunoSEQ multiplex PCR assay. The multiplex PCR relied on a mix of 60 forward primers for TCR Vbeta segments and 13 reverse primers for TCR Jbeta segments. TCRdb carries this immuneACCESS record with in-frame sequences only. Its versions omit some clonotypes, under half of them owing to an unresolved V gene in the studies checked, with the rest unexplained. The sample data list 160,000 or so clones, and 70% to 90% of these were observed just once. 2.3% of the sample goes to the ten largest clones. The sample consisted of PBMCs. These receptors were taken from a woman aged 18-29 years in good health and CMV-seronegative.

The gene calls are TRBV4-2 and TRBJ2-7; D is unresolved. The CDR3 is 14 residues long. Trimming cost V 0 bases and J 0 bases, with 6 bases left between them. Germline V lookup: CDR1 LGHNA, CDR2 YNFKEQ. CDR3 in DNA: TGTGCCAGCAGCCAAGATATCAGCTCCTACGAGCAGTACTTC. It is translated as CASSQDISSYEQYF.

The chain employs TRBV6-6 and TRBJ2-2; no clear D. This CDR3 has 14 residues. V was pared by 6 bases and J by 0 bases, with 8 bases between. From germline, CDR1 is MNHNY and CDR2 SVGAGI (reference sequence). The CDR3 loop reads CASRASANTGELFF. As DNA, the CDR3 is TGTGCCAGCAGGGCCAGTGCGAACACCGGGGAGCTGTTTTTT.

The V call is TRBV28, the J call TRBJ2-7; TRBD2 agrees at 8 bases. Unmatched junction bases numbered 6, after V lost 7 bases and J lost 4 bases. The CDR3 spans 13 residues. Germline CDR1 and CDR2: MDHEN and SYDVKM. In nucleotides, the CDR3 is TGTGCCAGCAACGGGGGGGGGAGGTACGAGCAGTACTTC. It encodes CASNGGGRYEQYF.

The genes are TRBV7-8 and TRBJ2-1, with 7 nucleotides matching TRBD2. V lost 6 bases and J lost 3; bases outside the gene matches: 8. This CDR3 spans 15 amino acids. Germline V gene lookup returns CDR1 SGHVS and CDR2 FQNEAQ. CDR3 in DNA: TGTGCCAGCAGGTATGGCAGGGACTACTACAATGAGCAGTTCTTC. It codes for CASRYGRDYYNEQFF.

This clone was observed a few times. V is TRBV2 and J is TRBJ2-7, with TRBD2 identical over 12 bases. The CDR3 runs 16 residues. V shed 1 base, J shed 3 bases, and the junction held 4 bases outside the gene matches. Germline V gene lookup returns CDR1 SNHLY and CDR2 FYNNEI. The chain's CDR3 is CASSEGLAGEYYEQYF. The CDR3 DNA reads as TGTGCCAGCAGTGAAGGACTAGCGGGGGAGTACTACGAGCAGTACTTC.

The V gene is TRBV7-2, the J gene TRBJ2-7; the match to TRBD1 covers 7 bases. CDR3 length equals 16 residues. Unmatched junction bases numbered 15, after V lost 5 bases and J lost 5 bases. From germline, CDR1 is SGHTA and CDR2 FQGNSA. This chain's CDR3 is CASSTLYGQVPDEQYF. For the CDR3, the DNA is TGTGCCAGCAGCACACTTTACGGACAGGTCCCTGACGAGCAGTACTTC.

The chain links TRBV5-1 to TRBJ2-1, with D possibly matching TRBD2 (6 bases). CDR3 length: 15 residues. The germline gives CDR1 SGHRS, CDR2 YFSETQ. V was cut by 4 bases and J by 7 bases, with 18 bases left in between. Here the CDR3 DNA reads TGCGCCAGCAGCCCTGGCACAGGTCGGGGGAATGAGCAGTTCTTC. It translates to CASSPGTGRGNEQFF.

This clone appeared a single time. The chain is built from TRBV27 and TRBJ2-1; a possible D gene is TRBD2 (5 bases). The V end lost 1 base, the J end lost 5 bases, and 12 bases lay between the germline ends. The CDR3 loop spans 15 amino acids. The germline V gene has CDR1 MNHEY and CDR2 SMNVEV (reference sequence). CDR3 in amino acids: CASSLLAMTHNEQFF. The CDR3, as DNA: TGTGCCAGCAGTTTATTAGCGATGACTCACAATGAGCAGTTCTTC.

This chain's CDR3 is CASSQTGIGNTIYF. The CDR3 DNA is TGTGCCAGCAGCCAAACGGGTATTGGAAACACCATATATTTT. V usage is TRBV4-2 and J usage is TRBJ1-3; unclear D gene. Germline lookup yields CDR1 LGHNA and CDR2 YNFKEQ. V lost 2 bases, J lost 3 bases, and 8 bases lay in between. The CDR3 is 14 residues long.

This chain connects TRBV18 to TRBJ2-7; D uncertain. The germline V and J ends were trimmed by 1 base and 0 bases, with 13 bases remaining between them. This CDR3 spans 16 amino acids. In germline, CDR1 is KGHSH, CDR2 LQKENI. The CDR3 loop is CASSPLPGSSSYEQYF. In DNA, the CDR3 is TGTGCCAGCTCACCACTGCCCGGGTCCAGCTCCTACGAGCAGTACTTC.

This clone came up once. The chain is built from TRBV30 and TRBJ2-7; D is perhaps TRBD1 (5 bases). The CDR3 runs 16 residues. V shed 0 bases and J shed 1 base, with 16 bases lying between them. Per the germline V gene, CDR1 is GTSNPN and CDR2 is SVGIG (reference sequence). The CDR3 DNA follows: TGTGCCTGGAGTGTATTTGGAAAGGGGTTATCCTACGAGCAGTACTTC. Translating gives CAWSVFGKGLSYEQYF. Together with reference TRBV30 and TRBJ2-7, the CDR3 gives the full variable domain: SQTIHQWPATLVQPVGSPLSLECTVEGTSNPNLYWYRQAAGRGLQLLFYSVGIGQISSEVPQNLSASRPQDRQFILSSKKLLLSDSGFYLCAWSVFGKGLSYEQYFGPGTRLTVT.

The genes are TRBV4-2 and TRBJ2-3, with 11 positions matching TRBD1. CDR3 length equals 18 residues. Trimming removed 2 bases from V and 1 base from J; junction bases left unmatched: 8. CDR1 is LGHNA and CDR2 is YNFKEQ in the germline V gene. Here the CDR3 DNA reads TGTGCCAGCAGCCAACTTCTCGGGACAGGGGGAGGCACAGATACGCAGTATTTT. Amino acid sequence: CASSQLLGTGGGTDTQYF.

The CDR3: CASSQARGKSYEQYF. DNA of the CDR3: TGCGCCAGCAGCCAAGCCCGGGGAAAGTCCTACGAGCAGTACTTC. V usage is TRBV4-3 and J usage is TRBJ2-7; D is perhaps TRBD2 (5 bases). This CDR3 spans 15 amino acids. The V and J ends lost 1 base and 1 base respectively, with 11 bases between them. CDR1 and CDR2 (germline): LGHNA, YSLEER.

This sequence joins TRBV29-1 and TRBJ1-2; perhaps TRBD1 as D (5 bases). Per the germline V gene, CDR1 is SQVTM and CDR2 is ANQGSEA. V dropped 0 bases and J dropped 5 bases, with 22 bases sitting between them. The CDR3 contains 17 residues. DNA of the CDR3: TGCAGCGTTGAAGATCATGGCAGGGAATTTTTAGGTTATGGCTACACCTTC. Amino acid sequence: CSVEDHGREFLGYGYTF.

In this sample, this clone turned up once. The chain employs TRBV11-2 and TRBJ2-7, with TRBD1 matching over 7 bases. CDR3 length equals 15 residues. The V and J ends lost 0 bases and 2 bases, in that order; junction bases with no gene match: 4. The germline V gene encodes CDR1 SGHAT and CDR2 FQNNGV. CDR3 DNA sequence: TGTGCCAGCAGCTTAGATTACAGGGGACCCTACGAGCAGTACTTC. Translating it yields CASSLDYRGPYEQYF.

The V gene is TRBV7-2, the J gene TRBJ1-6, with D perhaps matching TRBD1 (6 bases). This CDR3 comprises 14 residues. CDR1 and CDR2 from the germline V gene are SGHTA and FQGNSA. V lost 9 bases, J lost 0 bases, and 9 bases lay in between. In DNA, the CDR3 is TGTGCCAGTAGGGGGGGCTCCTATAATTCACCCCTCCACTTT. This encodes CASRGGSYNSPLHF.

The V call is TRBV9, the J call TRBJ2-5; no clear D. CDR1 is SGDLS and CDR2 is YYNGEE in the germline V gene. V lost 0 bases to trimming and J lost 2 bases, with 11 bases between them. This CDR3 comprises 15 residues. CDR3 sequence: CASSVDGRRQETQYF. The CDR3 coding sequence is TGTGCCAGCAGCGTAGATGGTCGGCGGCAAGAGACCCAGTACTTC. Combining the CDR3 with reference TRBV9 and TRBJ2-5 gives the whole variable domain DSGVTQTPKHLITATGQRVTLRCSPRSGDLSVYWYQQSLDQGLQFLIQYYNGEERAKGNILERFSAQQFPDLHSELNLSSLELGDSALYFCASSVDGRRQETQYFGPGTRLLVL.

The chain combines TRBV7-9 with TRBJ1-5, with D maybe TRBD1 (6 bases). V gave up 6 bases and J gave up 3 bases, with 12 bases separating them. CDR1 SEHNR and CDR2 FQNEAQ come from the germline V gene (reference sequence). This CDR3 has 14 residues. The CDR3 DNA is TGTGCCAGCAGTGCCCGGGACATCAATCAGCCCCAGCATTTT. Encoded protein: CASSARDINQPQHF.

The chain is built from TRBV30 and TRBJ1-2, with D possibly TRBD1 on 5 matching bases. The germline CDR1 and CDR2 sequences are GTSNPN and SVGIG (reference sequence). The CDR3 consists of 11 residues. Trimming stripped 1 base from V and 8 bases from J, with 8 bases between. The CDR3: CAWSGYRGYTF. DNA for the CDR3: TGTGCCTGGAGTGGGTACAGGGGCTACACCTTC.

The CDR3 bases are TGTGCCAGCAGTTACTCGACTAGCGGGAGACAAGAGACCCAGTACTTC. As protein: CASSYSTSGRQETQYF. V is TRBV6-5 and J is TRBJ2-5; 12 nucleotides agree with TRBD2. Per the germline V gene, CDR1 is MNHEY and CDR2 is SVGAGI. The CDR3 extends over 16 amino acids. After removal of 0 bases from V and 2 bases from J, the junction contained 1 base not matched to a gene.

The J gene is TRBJ1-2, the V gene TRBV18; a possible D gene is TRBD1 (6 bases). This CDR3 comprises 16 residues. The germline CDR1 and CDR2 sequences are KGHSH and LQKENI. V was pared by 1 base and J by 5 bases, with 17 bases between. CDR3 in DNA: TGTGCCAGCTCACCACTCCGGACAGCCCTCGGGTATGGCTACACCTTC. The encoded protein is CASSPLRTALGYGYTF.

J is TRBJ1-6 and V is TRBV30; D is perhaps TRBD1 (5 bases). Germline-derived CDR1 and CDR2 are GTSNPN and SVGIG (reference sequence). Between the trimmed V and J ends, which lost 2 bases and 10 bases, there was a span of 12 bases. This CDR3 comprises 13 residues. CDR3: CAWSSRGLSPLHF. CDR3 coding DNA: TGTGCCTGGAGTAGCCGGGGACTGTCACCCCTCCACTTT.